Listed below are T cell receptor beta chains from one sample, sequenced in a study of T-cell memory formation after mild COVID-19. TCRdb passed the 5' RACE reads through MiXCR, listing each CDR3 protein once. The table records more than 400,000 distinct CDR3 sequences, about 18% of them present only once. The sample was PBMCs or a T cell subset sorted from them (not recorded which). These receptors all come from an adult woman who had mild COVID-19 (a few samples of this study predate the infection). Cell type and time point are not known. The CDR3 runs from the conserved cysteine through the conserved F or W. The order of the fields is V gene, D gene, clone size, J gene, CDR3 DNA, CDR3 protein. D genes are given only for firm matches. Size is omitted from some rows. Given values are once, few, many or a class for expanded clones.

V gene: TRBV5-1
D gene: -
clone size: many
J gene: TRBJ2-7
CDR3 DNA: TGCGCCAGCAGCTTGGACCCGCTTTCCTACGAGCAGTACTTC
CDR3 protein: CASSLDPLSYEQYF

V gene: TRBV30
D gene: TRBD1
clone size: -
J gene: TRBJ1-4
CDR3 DNA: TGTGCCTGGAGAAAGCCACCGACAGGGGCTGAAAAACTGTTTTTT
CDR3 protein: CAWRKPPTGAEKLFF

V gene: TRBV11-3
D gene: TRBD1
clone size: -
J gene: TRBJ1-1
CDR3 DNA: TGTGCCAGCAGCTTAAACGACAGGGTAACAAGCACTGAAGCTTTCTTT
CDR3 protein: CASSLNDRVTSTEAFF

V gene: TRBV11-2
D gene: -
clone size: few
J gene: TRBJ2-5
CDR3 DNA: TGTGCCAGCAGCTTAGTGGGGTCGTACCAAGAGACCCAGTACTTC
CDR3 protein: CASSLVGSYQETQYF

V gene: TRBV6-1
D gene: -
clone size: -
J gene: TRBJ2-7
CDR3 DNA: TGTGCCAGCAGTGTGGGGGAATTCTCCTACGAGCAGTACTTC
CDR3 protein: CASSVGEFSYEQYF

V gene: TRBV29-1
D gene: TRBD2
clone size: few
J gene: TRBJ2-3
CDR3 DNA: TGCAGCGTTTCCGGGACTAGCGGCCATACGCAGTATTTT
CDR3 protein: CSVSGTSGHTQYF

V gene: TRBV6-2/TRBV6-3
D gene: -
clone size: -
J gene: TRBJ2-7
CDR3 DNA: TGTGCCAGCGGAAAGGGAACCAATTACGAGCAGTACTTC
CDR3 protein: CASGKGTNYEQYF

V gene: TRBV2
D gene: TRBD2
clone size: -
J gene: TRBJ2-1
CDR3 DNA: TGTGCCACGAGACCCGGGACTAGCTCGGATGAGCAGTTCTTC
CDR3 protein: CATRPGTSSDEQFF

V gene: TRBV15
D gene: -
clone size: few
J gene: TRBJ1-1
CDR3 DNA: TGTGCCACGCTAAGTCCGGACAGAAACACTGAAGCTTTCTTT
CDR3 protein: CATLSPDRNTEAFF

V gene: TRBV25-1
D gene: TRBD2
clone size: few
J gene: TRBJ2-3
CDR3 DNA: TGTGCCAGCAGTGAGGCGATACTAGCGGGAGGACTCACAGATACGCAGTATTTT
CDR3 protein: CASSEAILAGGLTDTQYF

V gene: TRBV5-1
D gene: TRBD1
clone size: few
J gene: TRBJ1-6
CDR3 DNA: TGCGCCAGCAGCTTGGAAGGACAGGGGGCTTTTTCACCCCTCCACTTT
CDR3 protein: CASSLEGQGAFSPLHF

V gene: TRBV3-1
D gene: -
clone size: few
J gene: TRBJ2-7
CDR3 DNA: TGTGCCAGCAGCCCCCCCACGAACGAGCAGTACTTC
CDR3 protein: CASSPPTNEQYF

V gene: TRBV7-9
D gene: -
clone size: -
J gene: TRBJ2-2
CDR3 DNA: TGTGCCAGCAGCTTATGGTCCGGGGAGCTGTTTTTT
CDR3 protein: CASSLWSGELFF

V gene: TRBV5-4
D gene: -
clone size: -
J gene: TRBJ2-3
CDR3 DNA: TGTGCCAGCAGCTTTCAAGCGGCTAGCACAGATACGCAGTATTTT
CDR3 protein: CASSFQAASTDTQYF

V gene: TRBV7-9
D gene: TRBD2
clone size: few
J gene: TRBJ2-7
CDR3 DNA: TGTGCCAGCAGCCATGTTAGCGGGAGATCGGCCTACGAGCAGTACTTC
CDR3 protein: CASSHVSGRSAYEQYF

V gene: TRBV7-6
D gene: -
clone size: few
J gene: TRBJ1-5
CDR3 DNA: TGTGCCAGCAGCCCCCAAGGGGCCCAGCCCCAGCATTTT
CDR3 protein: CASSPQGAQPQHF

V gene: TRBV2
D gene: -
clone size: -
J gene: TRBJ2-7
CDR3 DNA: TGTGCCAGCAGCGTTAGGGGCCACGAGCAGTACTTC
CDR3 protein: CASSVRGHEQYF

V gene: TRBV3-1
D gene: TRBD2
clone size: few
J gene: TRBJ2-1
CDR3 DNA: TGTGCCAGCAGCCGAACAGGGACTAGCGGGTTATCCTACAATGAGCAGTTCTTC
CDR3 protein: CASSRTGTSGLSYNEQFF

V gene: TRBV5-1
D gene: TRBD1
clone size: -
J gene: TRBJ2-7
CDR3 DNA: TGCGCCAGCAGCTCCGCCTCCCCTGACAGGGTCGGGACCTACGAGCAGTACTTC
CDR3 protein: CASSSASPDRVGTYEQYF

V gene: TRBV7-2
D gene: TRBD1
clone size: many
J gene: TRBJ1-1
CDR3 DNA: TGTGCCAGCAGCCGGGACAGGAACACTGAAGCTTTCTTT
CDR3 protein: CASSRDRNTEAFF

V gene: TRBV13
D gene: -
clone size: -
J gene: TRBJ2-5
CDR3 DNA: TGTGCCAGCAGCTTGAAACTAAGAGAGACCCAGTACTTC
CDR3 protein: CASSLKLRETQYF

V gene: TRBV20-1
D gene: -
clone size: -
J gene: TRBJ1-1
CDR3 DNA: TGCAGTGCTAGAGAACCGGGGAGGAACACTGAAGCTTTCTTT
CDR3 protein: CSAREPGRNTEAFF

V gene: TRBV3-1
D gene: -
clone size: many
J gene: TRBJ1-2
CDR3 DNA: TGTGCCAGCAGCCCAGAGGGATGGCGATTCTATGGCTACACCTTC
CDR3 protein: CASSPEGWRFYGYTF

V gene: TRBV7-9
D gene: TRBD1
clone size: -
J gene: TRBJ1-4
CDR3 DNA: TGTGCCAGCAGCTTTTCGGGACAGAGTACAACTAATGAAAAACTGTTTTTT
CDR3 protein: CASSFSGQSTTNEKLFF

V gene: TRBV7-2
D gene: -
clone size: many
J gene: TRBJ2-3
CDR3 DNA: TGTGCCAGCAGCGCAGGCGGGACAGGCACAGATACGCAGTATTTT
CDR3 protein: CASSAGGTGTDTQYF

V gene: TRBV20-1
D gene: -
clone size: few
J gene: TRBJ1-2
CDR3 DNA: TGCAGTGCTAGAGATCTTGGGGAAGTCTATGGCTACACCTTC
CDR3 protein: CSARDLGEVYGYTF

V gene: TRBV12-3/TRBV12-4
D gene: TRBD2
clone size: few
J gene: TRBJ2-1
CDR3 DNA: TGTGCCAGCAGTTTAAGCGGGGGGGCTGAGCAGTTCTTC
CDR3 protein: CASSLSGGAEQFF

V gene: TRBV7-8
D gene: TRBD1
clone size: few
J gene: TRBJ2-2
CDR3 DNA: TGTGCCAGCAGCTTAGCGCCTGACAGGGGGACGTCCGGGGAGCTGTTTTTT
CDR3 protein: CASSLAPDRGTSGELFF

V gene: TRBV5-1
D gene: TRBD1
clone size: -
J gene: TRBJ1-4
CDR3 DNA: TGCGCCAGCAGTCAGGGGGCGCTTAATGAAAAACTGTTTTTT
CDR3 protein: CASSQGALNEKLFF

V gene: TRBV19
D gene: -
clone size: -
J gene: TRBJ1-2
CDR3 DNA: TGTGCCAGTGGCAGGGACGTGGGGGTCTATGGCTACACCTTC
CDR3 protein: CASGRDVGVYGYTF

V gene: TRBV12-3/TRBV12-4
D gene: -
clone size: few
J gene: TRBJ2-2
CDR3 DNA: TGTGCCAGCAGCCTAATCCCCTGGGAGCTGTTTTTT
CDR3 protein: CASSLIPWELFF

V gene: TRBV4-1
D gene: TRBD2
clone size: -
J gene: TRBJ2-5
CDR3 DNA: TGCGCCAGCAGCCAAGACGCGGGGGGGCCGGGGGAGACCCAGTACTTC
CDR3 protein: CASSQDAGGPGETQYF

V gene: TRBV20-1
D gene: -
clone size: few
J gene: TRBJ1-5
CDR3 DNA: TGCAGTGCTAGCCGGGAGGATCAGCCCCAGCATTTT
CDR3 protein: CSASREDQPQHF

V gene: TRBV5-1
D gene: -
clone size: -
J gene: TRBJ1-2
CDR3 DNA: TGCGCCAGCAGCTTCGACGGGATTTACTATGGCTACACCTTC
CDR3 protein: CASSFDGIYYGYTF

V gene: TRBV6-2/TRBV6-3
D gene: TRBD2
clone size: -
J gene: TRBJ2-7
CDR3 DNA: TGTGCCAGCAGTTTCCTTAGCGGGGGGCGGTACGAGCAGTACTTC
CDR3 protein: CASSFLSGGRYEQYF

V gene: TRBV7-6
D gene: TRBD2
clone size: -
J gene: TRBJ2-1
CDR3 DNA: TGTGCCAGCAGCTCCCTAGCGGGAGTCCACAATGAGCAGTTCTTC
CDR3 protein: CASSSLAGVHNEQFF

V gene: TRBV5-1
D gene: -
clone size: -
J gene: TRBJ2-7
CDR3 DNA: TGCGCCAGCAGCTTGATACGCACGAGAGATTACTACGAGCAGTACTTC
CDR3 protein: CASSLIRTRDYYEQYF